The clone carrying this T cell receptor (beta chain) was detected a few times. Its matching antigen is unknown. cDNA synthesis used the whole RNA isolate, giving expressed TCRB sequences. Only in-frame clones appear in the TCRdb table, and some are missing; sequencing was by immunoSEQ multiplex PCR. The sample has around 170,000 clones, about 9.8% seen once; the top ten hold less than 3%. The source of the sample is a study of beta chain features in type 1 diabetes. About the research overall: Researchers looked at roughly 110 million sorted cells across all samples.

Study-wide findings and caveats: Small HLA sub-analyses could not settle whether HLA shapes TCRB rearrangement.

Input material: central memory CD4+ T cells from blood. The origin of this receptor is a young woman in good health.

The CDR3 protein is CATSSPPGETQYF. The CDR3, as DNA: TGTGCCACCAGCAGCCCACCGGGAGAGACCCAGTACTTC. The chain uses TRBV15 and TRBJ2-5; D unclear. Trimming removed 3 bases from V and 4 bases from J, with 9 bases in between. Germline values: CDR1 LNHNV, CDR2 YYDKDF (reference sequence). This CDR3 is built from 13 residues. Together with reference TRBV15 and TRBJ2-5, the CDR3 gives the full variable domain: DAMVIQNPRYQVTQFGKPVTLSCSQTLNHNVMYWYQQKSSQAPKLLFHYYDKDFNNEADTPDNFQSRRPNTSFCFLDIRSPGLGDTAMYLCATSSPPGETQYFGPGTRLLVL.